This TCR beta chain was profiled in a study of T-cell reconstitution after alpha-beta-depleted transplantation in children. This clonotype turned up a few times. This CDR3 is 13 amino acids long. Trimming removed 6 bases at V and 8 bases at J, with 13 bases between. It was with unique molecular identifiers that the TCRbeta library was prepared. TCRdb called the PCR reads again in MiXCR, with one record for every CDR3 protein. The table lists some 350,000 distinct CDR3 sequences, 10% to 13% of them singletons. This sample comprised PBMCs from the stem cell graft donor, obtained from the stem cell graft. This clonotype was sampled from a human donor who donated a stem cell graft to a child with acute lymphoblastic leukemia. The rearrangement uses TRBV12-3 or TRBV12-4 and TRBJ1-4; no clear D. The DNA of the CDR3 is TGTGCCAGCAGCCCGCCCGGGGTGGAAAAACTGTTTTTT. Translating it yields CASSPPGVEKLFF.